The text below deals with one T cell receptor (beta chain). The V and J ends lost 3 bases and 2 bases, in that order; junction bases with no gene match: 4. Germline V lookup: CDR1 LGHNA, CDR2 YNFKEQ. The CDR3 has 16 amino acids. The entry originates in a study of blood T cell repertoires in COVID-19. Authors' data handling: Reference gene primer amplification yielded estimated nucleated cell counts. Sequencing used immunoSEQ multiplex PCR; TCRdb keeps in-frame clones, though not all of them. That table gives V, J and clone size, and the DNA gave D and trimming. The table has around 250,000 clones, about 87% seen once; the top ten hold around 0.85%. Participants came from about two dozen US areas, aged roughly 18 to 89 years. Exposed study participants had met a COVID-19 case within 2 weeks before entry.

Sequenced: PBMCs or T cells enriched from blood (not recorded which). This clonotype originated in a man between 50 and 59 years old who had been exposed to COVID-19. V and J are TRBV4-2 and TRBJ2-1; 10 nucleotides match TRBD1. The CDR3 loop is CASSHTGTGAYNEQFF. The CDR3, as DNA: TGTGCCAGCAGCCACACCGGGACAGGGGCCTACAATGAGCAGTTCTTC.